This T cell receptor beta chain was identified in a study of naive and memory T cell subsets. Findings and caveats of the study: Potentially, T cell activation and differentiation skew this RNA-based measurement.

Ligated cDNA underwent four rounds of PCR with nested alpha and beta constant region primers and SP2. TCRdb reprocessed the 5' RACE reads with MiXCR, giving one entry per CDR3 protein. The sample carries approximately 52,000 distinct CDR3 sequences, about 4.5% recorded once. With V trimmed by 3 bases and J by 3 bases, 6 bases remained unmatched. The CDR3 totals 15 residues. In germline, CDR1 is DFQATT, CDR2 SNEGSKA (reference sequence). The table lists this clonotype with many counts. As yet, its antigen is unknown. TCR cDNA received a 3' ligated oligonucleotide that carried a UMI. RNA was extracted from more than 2 ml of whole blood of healthy adults. Unsorted total RNA, roughly 1 to 1,100 ng, was DNase treated before reverse transcription.

The V gene is TRBV20-1, the J gene TRBJ2-3; TRBD2 matches at 10 bases. This TCR was sampled from a female donor in good health. The CDR3 DNA sequence: TGCAGTGCTAGGGGGACTAGCGCTTTTACAGATACGCAGTATTTT. It translates to CSARGTSAFTDTQYF.